A selection of T cell receptor beta chains follows, all from one sample in a study of patients and donors after allogeneic stem cell transplantation. TCRdb re-analysed the RT-PCR reads in MiXCR, keeping a single row per CDR3 protein. The sample has 9,000 to 10,000 distinct CDR3 sequences, over 5.5% seen once; the top ten hold roughly a quarter. The sample was blood, either unsorted or a sorted T cell fraction (not recorded which). The origin of the receptors is a human donor who was either an allogeneic HSCT recipient or a stem cell or donor lymphocyte infusion donor (not recorded which). It is not recorded whose cells these are; they may come from a transplant donor. Each CDR3 is given with its conserved first and last residue. The D gene is left open where the match is weak. Some rows have no size entry. The others give once, few or many, or a class for an expanded clone.

d_call	v_call	clone_size	j_call	cdr3_nt	cdr3_aa
.	TRBV7-2	few	TRBJ2-1	TGTGCCAGCAGCCCGGGACCATGGAAGCAGGTTGAGCAGTTCTTC	CASSPGPWKQVEQFF
.	TRBV20-1	many	TRBJ1-2	TGCAGTGCTAGAGGCGTCCCCGGAAGTGGGGACTATGGCTACACCTTC	CSARGVPGSGDYGYTF
TRBD1	TRBV5-1	medium-sized	TRBJ1-6	TGCGCCAGCAGCTTGCAGGGGGGCCCAGCCCTGAAACTTTCACCCCTCCACTTT	CASSLQGGPALKLSPLHF
.	TRBV20-1	.	TRBJ2-5	TGCAGTGCTAGAGTCGGCTATGCCCCAGAGACCCAGTACTTC	CSARVGYAPETQYF
TRBD2	TRBV7-2	few	TRBJ2-2	TGTGCCAGCAGCTTCGGACTAGCCGTCACCGGGGAGCTGTTTTTT	CASSFGLAVTGELFF
.	TRBV20-1	.	TRBJ2-5	TGCAGTGCCCCCGAAGGTAGCGGTAAGGTGACCCAGTACTTC	CSAPEGSGKVTQYF
TRBD1	TRBV27	few	TRBJ2-5	TGTGCCAGCGGCGCCAGACAGGGGCAGACCCAGTACTTC	CASGARQGQTQYF
TRBD2	TRBV6-2/TRBV6-3	many	TRBJ2-7	TGTGCCAGCAGTCGGACTAGCTACGAGCAGTACTTC	CASSRTSYEQYF
.	TRBV6-6	.	TRBJ1-1	TGTGCCAGCAGTTACCCCGGGACTGAGAACACTGAAGCTTTCTTT	CASSYPGTENTEAFF
TRBD2	TRBV4-3	many	TRBJ2-7	TGCGCCAGCAGCCAAGATATCGGAGGCGGGAGGGAGCGGGAGCAGTACTTC	CASSQDIGGGREREQYF
.	TRBV20-1	many	TRBJ1-2	TGCAGTGCTACAGGGGAGAACTATGGCTACACCTTC	CSATGENYGYTF
.	TRBV18	many	TRBJ1-2	TGTGCCAGCTCCTCCGACAGGAATTATAATGGCTACACCTTC	CASSSDRNYNGYTF
.	TRBV5-1	many	TRBJ2-3	TGCGCCAGCAGCTTGGGACGAGGGGACACAGATACGCAGTATTTT	CASSLGRGDTDTQYF
.	TRBV6-1	many	TRBJ1-2	TGTGCCAGCAGGGCCGGATTCGTAGAACCTGGCTACACCTTC	CASRAGFVEPGYTF
.	TRBV7-2	few	TRBJ2-1	TGTGCCAGCAGCCCTGATTATAGCTCCTACAATGAGCAGTTCTTC	CASSPDYSSYNEQFF
TRBD1	TRBV12-3/TRBV12-4	many	TRBJ2-7	TGTGCCAGCAGGTCGACAGGGGGCTGGTCCTACGAGCAGTACTTC	CASRSTGGWSYEQYF
.	TRBV7-9	many	TRBJ1-4	TGTGCCAGCAGCTCGGGACTTCAGGGGGAAAAACTGTTTTTT	CASSSGLQGEKLFF